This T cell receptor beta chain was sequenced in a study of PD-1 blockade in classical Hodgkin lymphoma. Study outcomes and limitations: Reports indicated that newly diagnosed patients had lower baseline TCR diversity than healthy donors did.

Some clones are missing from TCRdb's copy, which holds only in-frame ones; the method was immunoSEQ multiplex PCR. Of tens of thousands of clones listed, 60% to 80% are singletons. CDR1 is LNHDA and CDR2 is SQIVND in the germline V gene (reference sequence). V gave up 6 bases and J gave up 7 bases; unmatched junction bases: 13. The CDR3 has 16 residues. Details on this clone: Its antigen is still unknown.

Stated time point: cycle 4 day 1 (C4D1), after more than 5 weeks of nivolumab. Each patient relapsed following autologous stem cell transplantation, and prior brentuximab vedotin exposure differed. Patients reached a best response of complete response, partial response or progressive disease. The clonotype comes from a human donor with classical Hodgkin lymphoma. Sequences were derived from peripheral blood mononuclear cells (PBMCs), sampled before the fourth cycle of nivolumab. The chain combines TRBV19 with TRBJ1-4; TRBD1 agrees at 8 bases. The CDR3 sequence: CASRNRGMAVGEKLFF. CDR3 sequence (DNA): TGTGCCAGTAGAAACAGGGGGATGGCCGTCGGTGAAAAACTGTTTTTT. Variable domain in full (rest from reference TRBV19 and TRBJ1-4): DGGITQSPKYLFRKEGQNVTLSCEQNLNHDAMYWYRQDPGQGLRLIYYSQIVNDFQKGDIAEGYSVSREKKESFPLTVTSAQKNPTAFYLCASRNRGMAVGEKLFFGSGTQLSVL.